This T cell receptor (beta chain) is from a study of beta chain features in type 1 diabetes. General study points: Equally in patients and controls, PCR might preferentially amplify shorter templates. In all four CD4+ subsets, TCRB CDR3 length was significantly, moderately reduced in type 1 diabetes.

Investigators reverse transcribed all isolated RNA, so they sequenced expressed TCRB transcripts. The average read count of naive, central memory and regulatory T cell samples was 3 million to 4 million. Data came from immunoSEQ multiplex PCR; TCRdb stores just in-frame clones and leaves some out. The sample lists 640,000 or so clones; about an eighth were seen once. Regarding this clone: The antigen remains unidentified.

Looked up from germline, CDR1 is SNHLY and CDR2 is FYNNEI. The length of the CDR3 is 15 residues. The ends were cut back, 2 bases at V and 10 bases at J, with 15 bases in the middle. Per donor, one heparinised blood draw averaged around 120 mL. A sort by CD45RO/CCR7/CD25/CD127/CD95/CD27 yielded CD4+ naive, central memory, regulatory and stem cell-like memory cells. The sample taken for sequencing was naive CD4+ T cells from blood. The V call is TRBV2, the J call TRBJ1-6, with D tentatively TRBD1 (5 bases). The sequence was obtained from a man between 18 and 29 years old with type 1 diabetes. The CDR3 is CASSETGGGESPLHF. The CDR3 nucleotides read TGTGCCAGCAGTGAAACGGGCGGGGGAGAATCACCCCTCCACTTT.